This T cell receptor (beta chain) was identified in a study of cytomegalovirus exposure and HLA in healthy donors. Germline values: CDR1 MNHEY, CDR2 SVGAGI. Trimming left V 0 bases short and J 6 bases short, with 11 bases between. The CDR3 totals 14 residues. PCR was performed using 60 Vbeta and 13 Jbeta primers. Clones were read by immunoSEQ multiplex PCR, and TCRdb kept only the in-frame ones, dropping some. The data hold about 160,000 clones, with approximately 80% observed a single time. The specimen sequenced was PBMCs. The receptor comes from a man aged 18 to 29 in good health and CMV-seropositive. The V gene is TRBV6-5, the J gene TRBJ1-1, with a weak D call TRBD1 (6 bases). The CDR3 region is CASSYSSEGAEAFF. The DNA for the CDR3 is TGTGCCAGCAGTTACTCGAGTGAGGGGGCTGAAGCTTTCTTT.